Listed below are T cell receptor beta chains from one sample, sequenced in a study of blood T cell repertoires in COVID-19. The protocol was immunoSEQ multiplex PCR, while the TCRdb copy is restricted to in-frame clones and leaves out a portion. The profile shows approximately 86,000 clones, approximately 80% of them singletons. Sequencing was performed on peripheral blood. The receptor source for this set is a man aged 50-60 years with acute or convalescent COVID-19. CDR3s include the opening cysteine and the closing phenylalanine or tryptophan. Only part of the rows carry a size: once, few, many, or a class if the clone is expanded.

cdr3_aa: CASSPSGAAEAFF
j_call: TRBJ1-1
clone_size: .
v_call: TRBV13

cdr3_aa: CASSVGVLTSGQETQYF
j_call: TRBJ2-5
clone_size: .
v_call: TRBV9

cdr3_aa: CASGRGTYQETQYF
j_call: TRBJ2-5
clone_size: .
v_call: TRBV7-2

cdr3_aa: CASSPIRTSSVEQYF
j_call: TRBJ2-7
clone_size: .
v_call: TRBV11-2

cdr3_aa: CASSSGQTGANVLTF
j_call: TRBJ2-6
clone_size: .
v_call: TRBV5-6

cdr3_aa: CASTIRSNQPQHF
j_call: TRBJ1-5
clone_size: .
v_call: TRBV28

cdr3_aa: CASSPGQGQVGKLFF
j_call: TRBJ1-4
clone_size: .
v_call: TRBV27

cdr3_aa: CASSPGLAGVSTGELFF
j_call: TRBJ2-2
clone_size: .
v_call: TRBV28

cdr3_aa: CAIRPTGVDTGYTF
j_call: TRBJ1-2
clone_size: .
v_call: TRBV10-3

cdr3_aa: CATSVPTTVTEAFF
j_call: TRBJ1-1
clone_size: .
v_call: TRBV15

cdr3_aa: CSASRGTQPQHF
j_call: TRBJ1-5
clone_size: .
v_call: TRBV20-1

cdr3_aa: CASSLEAGGELFF
j_call: TRBJ2-2
clone_size: .
v_call: TRBV7-7

cdr3_aa: CASRFDRGGDTQYF
j_call: TRBJ2-3
clone_size: once
v_call: TRBV27

cdr3_aa: CASSPPGTGGSYGYTF
j_call: TRBJ1-2
clone_size: .
v_call: TRBV7-8

cdr3_aa: CSVGGRTEAFF
j_call: TRBJ1-1
clone_size: .
v_call: TRBV29-1

cdr3_aa: CASGQPSTDTQYF
j_call: TRBJ2-3
clone_size: .
v_call: TRBV19

cdr3_aa: CASSQVGLVGGSGYGYTF
j_call: TRBJ1-2
clone_size: .
v_call: TRBV3-1/TRBV3-2